The present entry profiles one T cell receptor (beta chain) with its context. Its specificity is unknown. Libraries for TCR beta were made by quantitative 5'-RACE with molecular barcodes. One entry per CDR3 protein results from TCRdb running MiXCR on the 5' RACE reads. The sample lists more than 650,000 distinct CDR3 sequences, roughly 10% seen once, with about 0.49% in the top ten. The sample is drawn from a study of CD8 T cells in ankylosing spondylitis. General study findings and limits: The clones that were linked to disease were reported to be significantly enriched in matched synovial fluid samples from ankylosing spondylitis patients. It appeared that ankylosing spondylitis blood was characterized by a TCR beta motif of eight highly homologous variants.

There are 11 residues in the CDR3. Looked up from germline, CDR1 is MNHEY and CDR2 is SMNVEV (reference sequence). The clonotype comes from a male donor with ankylosing spondylitis. The chain joins TRBV27 to TRBJ2-3; the D gene is possibly TRBD2 (5 bases). Input material: blood, either unsorted or a sorted T cell fraction (not recorded which). CDR3: CANSGTDTQYF. As DNA, the CDR3 is TGTGCTAATAGCGGCACAGATACGCAGTATTTT.